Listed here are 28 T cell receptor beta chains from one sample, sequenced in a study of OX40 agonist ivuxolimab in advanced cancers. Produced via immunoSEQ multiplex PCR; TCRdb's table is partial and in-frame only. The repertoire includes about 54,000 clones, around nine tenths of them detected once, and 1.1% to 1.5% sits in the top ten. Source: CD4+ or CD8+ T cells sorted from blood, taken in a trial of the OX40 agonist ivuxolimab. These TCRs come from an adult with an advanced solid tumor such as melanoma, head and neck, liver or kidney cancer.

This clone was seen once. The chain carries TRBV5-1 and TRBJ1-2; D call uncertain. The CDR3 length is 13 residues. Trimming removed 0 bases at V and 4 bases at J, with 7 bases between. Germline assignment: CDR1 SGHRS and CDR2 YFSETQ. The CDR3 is CASSLESVYGYTF. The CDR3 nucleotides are TGCGCCAGCAGCTTGGAGTCAGTCTATGGCTACACCTTC.

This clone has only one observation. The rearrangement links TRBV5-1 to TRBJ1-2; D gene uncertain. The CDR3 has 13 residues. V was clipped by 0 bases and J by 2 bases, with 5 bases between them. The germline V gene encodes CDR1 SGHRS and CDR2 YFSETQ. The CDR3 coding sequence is TGCGCCAGCAGCTTGGGAGGGAACTATGGCTACACCTTC. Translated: CASSLGGNYGYTF.

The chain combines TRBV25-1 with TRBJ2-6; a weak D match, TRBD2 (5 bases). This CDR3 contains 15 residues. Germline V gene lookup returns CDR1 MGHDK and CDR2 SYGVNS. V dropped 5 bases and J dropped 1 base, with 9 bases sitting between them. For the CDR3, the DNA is TGTGCCAGCAGTCGGGGAGATTCTGGGGCCAACGTCCTGACTTTC. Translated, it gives CASSRGDSGANVLTF.

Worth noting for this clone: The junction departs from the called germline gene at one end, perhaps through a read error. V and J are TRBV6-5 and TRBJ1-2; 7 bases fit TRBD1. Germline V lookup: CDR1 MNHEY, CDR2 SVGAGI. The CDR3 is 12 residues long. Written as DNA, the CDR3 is TGTGCCTGCAGGGGGAACGAGTATGGCTACACCTTC. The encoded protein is CACRGNEYGYTF.

The CDR3, as DNA: TGTGCCAGCAGTTACTCCGCGGGGACCAATGAGCAGTTCTTC. Translation: CASSYSAGTNEQFF. The V and J genes are TRBV6-5 and TRBJ2-1; weak D call: TRBD2 (6 bases). Germline CDR1 MNHEY, CDR2 SVGAGI. This CDR3 has 14 amino acids. V was pared by 0 bases and J by 6 bases, with 9 bases between.

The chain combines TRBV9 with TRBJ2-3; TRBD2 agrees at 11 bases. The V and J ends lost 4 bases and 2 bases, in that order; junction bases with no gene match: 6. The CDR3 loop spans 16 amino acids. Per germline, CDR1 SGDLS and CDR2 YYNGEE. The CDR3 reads CASSLTSGDPTDTQYF. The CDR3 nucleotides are TGTGCCAGCAGCCTGACTAGCGGGGATCCCACAGATACGCAGTATTTT.

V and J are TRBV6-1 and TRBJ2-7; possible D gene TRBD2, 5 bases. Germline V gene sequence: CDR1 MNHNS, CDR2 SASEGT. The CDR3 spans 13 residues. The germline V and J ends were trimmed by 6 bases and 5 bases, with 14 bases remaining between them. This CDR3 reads CASRPASGNEQYF. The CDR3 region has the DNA TGTGCCAGCAGGCCAGCATCGGGAAACGAGCAGTACTTC.

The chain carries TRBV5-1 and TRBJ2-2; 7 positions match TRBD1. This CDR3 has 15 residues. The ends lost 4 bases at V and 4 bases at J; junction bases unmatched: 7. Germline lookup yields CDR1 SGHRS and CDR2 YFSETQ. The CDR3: CASSVTGESTGELFF. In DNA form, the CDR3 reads TGCGCCAGCAGCGTTACAGGGGAGAGCACCGGGGAGCTGTTTTTT.

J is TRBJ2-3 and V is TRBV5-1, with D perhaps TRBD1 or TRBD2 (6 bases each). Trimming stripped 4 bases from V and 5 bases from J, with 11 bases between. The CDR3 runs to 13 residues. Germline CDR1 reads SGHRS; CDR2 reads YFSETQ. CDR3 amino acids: CASSQGGRDTQYF. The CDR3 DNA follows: TGCGCCAGCAGCCAAGGGGGGAGAGATACGCAGTATTTT.

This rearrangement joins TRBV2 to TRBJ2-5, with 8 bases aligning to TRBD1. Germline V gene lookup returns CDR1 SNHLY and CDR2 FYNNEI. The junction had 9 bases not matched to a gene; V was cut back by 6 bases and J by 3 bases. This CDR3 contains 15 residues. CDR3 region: CASSETGVRKETQYF. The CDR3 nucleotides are TGTGCCAGCAGCGAGACAGGGGTGAGGAAAGAGACCCAGTACTTC.

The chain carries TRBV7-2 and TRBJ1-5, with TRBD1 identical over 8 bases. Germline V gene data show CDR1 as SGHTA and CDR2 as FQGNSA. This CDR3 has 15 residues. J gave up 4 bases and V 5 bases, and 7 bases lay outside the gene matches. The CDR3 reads CASSLGQAFNQPQHF. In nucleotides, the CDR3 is TGTGCCAGCAGCCTGGGACAGGCCTTTAATCAGCCCCAGCATTTT. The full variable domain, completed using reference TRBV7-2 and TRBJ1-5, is GAGVSQSPSNKVTEKGKDVELRCDPISGHTALYWYRQSLGQGLEFLIYFQGNSAPDKSGLPSDRFSAERTGGSVSTLTIQRTQQEDSAVYLCASSLGQAFNQPQHFGDGTRLSIL.

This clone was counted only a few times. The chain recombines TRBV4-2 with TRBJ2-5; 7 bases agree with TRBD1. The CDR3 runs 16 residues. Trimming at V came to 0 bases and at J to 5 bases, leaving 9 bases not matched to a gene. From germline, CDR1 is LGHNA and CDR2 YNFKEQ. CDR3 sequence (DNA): TGTGCCAGCAGCCAAGATTACCCACAGGGGTTGGAGACCCAGTACTTC. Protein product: CASSQDYPQGLETQYF.

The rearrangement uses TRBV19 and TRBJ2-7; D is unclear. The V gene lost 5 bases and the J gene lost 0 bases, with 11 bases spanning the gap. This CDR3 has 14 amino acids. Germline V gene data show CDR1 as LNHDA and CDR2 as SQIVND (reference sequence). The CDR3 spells CASSLQESSYEQYF. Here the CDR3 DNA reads TGTGCCAGTAGTCTGCAGGAGAGCTCCTACGAGCAGTACTTC. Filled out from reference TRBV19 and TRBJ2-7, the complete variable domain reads DGGITQSPKYLFRKEGQNVTLSCEQNLNHDAMYWYRQDPGQGLRLIYYSQIVNDFQKGDIAEGYSVSREKKESFPLTVTSAQKNPTAFYLCASSLQESSYEQYFGPGTRLTVT.

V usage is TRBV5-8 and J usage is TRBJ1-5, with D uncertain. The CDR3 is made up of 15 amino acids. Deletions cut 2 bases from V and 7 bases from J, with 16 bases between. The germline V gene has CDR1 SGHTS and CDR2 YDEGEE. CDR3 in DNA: TGTGCCAGCAGCTTCGAAACCAACGGAAACCAGCCCCAGCATTTT. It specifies CASSFETNGNQPQHF.

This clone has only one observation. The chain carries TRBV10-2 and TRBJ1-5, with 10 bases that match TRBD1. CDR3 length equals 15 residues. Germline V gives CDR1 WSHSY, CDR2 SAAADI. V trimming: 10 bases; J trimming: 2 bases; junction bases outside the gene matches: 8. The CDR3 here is CATRQGAAGNQPQHF. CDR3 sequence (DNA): TGCGCCACCCGACAGGGGGCGGCTGGCAATCAGCCCCAGCATTTT.

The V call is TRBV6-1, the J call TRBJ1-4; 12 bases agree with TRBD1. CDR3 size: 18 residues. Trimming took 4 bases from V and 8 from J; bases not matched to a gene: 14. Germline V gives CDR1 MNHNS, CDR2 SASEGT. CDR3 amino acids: CASSGVPGTGGEREKLFF. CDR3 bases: TGTGCCAGCAGTGGCGTTCCCGGGACAGGGGGCGAACGGGAAAAACTGTTTTTT.

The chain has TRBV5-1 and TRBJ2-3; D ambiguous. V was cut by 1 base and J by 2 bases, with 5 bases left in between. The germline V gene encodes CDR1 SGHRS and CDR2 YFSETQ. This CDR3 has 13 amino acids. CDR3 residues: CASSLPTTDTQYF. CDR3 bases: TGCGCCAGCAGCTTGCCGACCACAGATACGCAGTATTTT. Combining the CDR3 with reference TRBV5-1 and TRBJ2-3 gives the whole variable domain KAGVTQTPRYLIKTRGQQVTLSCSPISGHRSVSWYQQTPGQGLQFLFEYFSETQRNKGNFPGRFSGRQFSNSRSEMNVSTLELGDSALYLCASSLPTTDTQYFGPGTRLTVL.

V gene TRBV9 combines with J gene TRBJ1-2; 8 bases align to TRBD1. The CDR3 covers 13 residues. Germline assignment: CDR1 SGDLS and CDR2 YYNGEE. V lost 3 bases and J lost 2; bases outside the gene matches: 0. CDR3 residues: CASSGTGNYGYTF. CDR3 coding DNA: TGTGCCAGCAGCGGGACAGGGAACTATGGCTACACCTTC. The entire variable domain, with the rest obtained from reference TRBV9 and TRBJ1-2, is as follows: DSGVTQTPKHLITATGQRVTLRCSPRSGDLSVYWYQQSLDQGLQFLIQYYNGEERAKGNILERFSAQQFPDLHSELNLSSLELGDSALYFCASSGTGNYGYTFGSGTRLTVV.

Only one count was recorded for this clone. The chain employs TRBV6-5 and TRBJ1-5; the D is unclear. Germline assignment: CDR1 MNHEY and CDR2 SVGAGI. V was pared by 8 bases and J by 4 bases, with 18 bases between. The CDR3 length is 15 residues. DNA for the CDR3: TGTGCCAGCGGCGACGCGTCTCCTGGGAATCAGCCCCAGCATTTT. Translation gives CASGDASPGNQPQHF.

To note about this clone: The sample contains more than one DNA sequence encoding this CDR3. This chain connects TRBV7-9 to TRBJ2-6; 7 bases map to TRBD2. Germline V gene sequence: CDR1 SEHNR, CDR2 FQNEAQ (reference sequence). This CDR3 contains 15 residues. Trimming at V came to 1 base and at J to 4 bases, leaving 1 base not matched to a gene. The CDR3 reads CASSLGGGGANVLTF. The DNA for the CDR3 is TGTGCCAGCAGCTTAGGGGGGGGAGGGGCCAACGTCCTGACTTTC.

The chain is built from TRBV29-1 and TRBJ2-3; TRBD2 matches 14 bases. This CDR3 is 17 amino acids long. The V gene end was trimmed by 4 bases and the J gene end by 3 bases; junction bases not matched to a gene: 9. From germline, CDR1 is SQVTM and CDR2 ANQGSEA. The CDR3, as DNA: TGCAGCGTTGGTAGACTAGCGGGGGGGCAAGGGACAGATACGCAGTATTTT. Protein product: CSVGRLAGGQGTDTQYF.

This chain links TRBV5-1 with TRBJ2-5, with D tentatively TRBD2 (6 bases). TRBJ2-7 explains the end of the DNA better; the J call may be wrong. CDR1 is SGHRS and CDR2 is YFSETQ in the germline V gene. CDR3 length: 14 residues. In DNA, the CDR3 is TGCGCCAGCAGCTTGTCAGGGACTTACTACGAGCAGTACTTC. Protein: CASSLSGTYYEQYF.

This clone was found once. CDR3 amino acids: CASSQPPYEQYF. CDR3 in DNA: TGTGCCAGCAGTCAGCCCCCCTACGAGCAGTACTTC. This sequence joins TRBV28 and TRBJ2-7; D is uncertain. The CDR3 is 12 residues long. V dropped 5 bases and J dropped 2 bases, with 7 bases sitting between them. Germline V gene data show CDR1 as MDHEN and CDR2 as SYDVKM.

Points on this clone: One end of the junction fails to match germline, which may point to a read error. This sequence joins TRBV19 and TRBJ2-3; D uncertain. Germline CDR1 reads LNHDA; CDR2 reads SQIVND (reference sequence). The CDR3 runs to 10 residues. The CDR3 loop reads CATRSDTQYF. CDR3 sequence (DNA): TGTGCCACTCGCTCAGACACGCAGTATTTT.

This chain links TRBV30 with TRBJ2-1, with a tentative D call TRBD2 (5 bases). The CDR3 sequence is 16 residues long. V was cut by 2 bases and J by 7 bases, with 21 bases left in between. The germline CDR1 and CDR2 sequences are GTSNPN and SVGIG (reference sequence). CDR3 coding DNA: TGTGCCTGGAGTTGGGTCTTGTCTAGCTCTGGGAATGAGCAGTTCTTC. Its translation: CAWSWVLSSSGNEQFF.

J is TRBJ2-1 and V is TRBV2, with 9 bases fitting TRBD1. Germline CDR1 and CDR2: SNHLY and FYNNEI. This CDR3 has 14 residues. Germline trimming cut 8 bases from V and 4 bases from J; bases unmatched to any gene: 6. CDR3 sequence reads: CASGRDRVYNEQFF. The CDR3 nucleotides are TGTGCCAGCGGCCGGGACAGGGTTTACAATGAGCAGTTCTTC.

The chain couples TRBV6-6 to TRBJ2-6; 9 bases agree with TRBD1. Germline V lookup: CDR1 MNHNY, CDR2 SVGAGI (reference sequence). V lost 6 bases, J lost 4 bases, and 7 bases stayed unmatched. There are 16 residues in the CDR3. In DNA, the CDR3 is TGTGCCAGCAGCAGAATTGGACAGGGGGGGGCCAACGTCCTGACTTTC. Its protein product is CASSRIGQGGANVLTF.

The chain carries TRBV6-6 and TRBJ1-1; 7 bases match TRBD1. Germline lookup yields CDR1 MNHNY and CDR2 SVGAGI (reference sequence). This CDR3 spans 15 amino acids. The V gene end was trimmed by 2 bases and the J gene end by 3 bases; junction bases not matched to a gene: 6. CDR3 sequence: CASSYMTGYDTEAFF. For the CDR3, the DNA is TGTGCCAGCAGTTACATGACAGGGTACGACACTGAAGCTTTCTTT.